A selection of T cell receptor beta chains follows, all from one sample in a study of CD8 T cells in Susac syndrome. One entry per CDR3 protein results from TCRdb running MiXCR on the immunoSEQ multiplex PCR reads. This sample carries roughly 130,000 distinct CDR3 sequences, nearly 95% of them seen once, and the ten largest clones take roughly 0.13%. Sequencing was done on a sample of CD4+ T cells from PBMCs. The receptors here all came from a human donor in good health. Each CDR3 is given with its conserved first and last residue. D genes are given only for firm matches. Clone size, where shown, is once, few, many, or a class for clones that have expanded.

TRBV5-1	.	TRBD2	TRBJ2-7	CASSLGAGQYF	TGCGCCAGCAGCTTGGGAGCGGGACAGTACTTC
TRBV20-1	.	TRBD2	TRBJ2-1	CSARDQRTSGFYNEQFF	TGCAGTGCTAGAGATCAGAGAACTAGCGGGTTTTACAATGAGCAGTTCTTC
TRBV29-1	.	.	TRBJ2-6	CSASPGSLLGANVLTF	TGCAGCGCTTCACCGGGCTCTCTCCTTGGGGCCAACGTCCTGACTTTC
TRBV23-1	.	TRBD2	TRBJ2-5	CASSQSAGVETQYF	TGCGCCAGCAGTCAATCGGCGGGAGTAGAGACCCAGTACTTC
TRBV7-2	.	.	TRBJ2-5	CASSSPRGVGQETQYF	TGTGCCAGCAGCTCCCCCAGGGGAGTAGGCCAAGAGACCCAGTACTTC
TRBV3-1	.	.	TRBJ2-7	CASSQDGAYEQYF	TGTGCCAGCAGCCAGGACGGAGCCTACGAGCAGTACTTC
TRBV6-1	.	.	TRBJ2-7	CASSMAGQIYEQYF	TGTGCCAGCAGTATGGCGGGACAGATCTACGAGCAGTACTTC
TRBV5-1	.	.	TRBJ2-5	CASSLGQGLETQYF	TGCGCCAGCAGCTTGGGGCAGGGGCTGGAGACCCAGTACTTC
TRBV7-9	.	TRBD2	TRBJ2-5	CASSRPTSGNRETQYF	TGTGCCAGCAGCCGACCAACTAGCGGGAATAGGGAGACCCAGTACTTC
TRBV15	.	.	TRBJ2-3	CATSRLVDTQYF	TGTGCCACCAGCAGATTAGTGGATACGCAGTATTTT
TRBV28	.	TRBD1	TRBJ1-5	CASRGWTGGSNQPQHF	TGTGCCAGCAGGGGGTGGACAGGGGGCTCCAATCAGCCCCAGCATTTT
TRBV3-1	few	.	TRBJ2-5	CASSSTGLEETQYF	TGTGCCAGCAGTTCCACGGGACTTGAAGAGACCCAGTACTTC
TRBV6-6	.	.	TRBJ1-5	CASSPPGGVGNQPQHF	TGTGCCAGCAGTCCGCCTGGGGGAGTAGGCAATCAGCCCCAGCATTTT
TRBV28	.	.	TRBJ2-2	CASRRGSARDTGELFF	TGTGCCAGCAGGAGGGGGTCTGCTCGGGACACCGGGGAGCTGTTTTTT
TRBV29-1	once	.	TRBJ2-1	CSVEGGAKGAYNEQFF	TGCAGCGTTGAAGGAGGCGCAAAGGGAGCCTACAATGAGCAGTTCTTC
TRBV7-2	.	TRBD2	TRBJ2-1	CASSPRALAGANEQFF	TGTGCCAGCAGCCCACGGGCGCTAGCGGGAGCAAATGAGCAGTTCTTC
TRBV7-2	.	.	TRBJ2-7	CASSQVGPPYEQYF	TGTGCCAGCAGCCAAGTAGGGCCCCCTTACGAGCAGTACTTC
TRBV12-3/TRBV12-4	.	.	TRBJ2-7	CASSSLVGAEQYF	TGTGCCAGCAGCTCTCTCGTCGGGGCCGAGCAGTACTTC
TRBV5-1	.	.	TRBJ1-2	CASSLGSTNYGYTF	TGCGCCAGCAGCTTGGGGAGTACTAACTATGGCTACACCTTC
TRBV29-1	.	TRBD2	TRBJ2-1	CSALAGTSPNEQFF	TGCAGCGCCCTAGCCGGGACTAGTCCCAATGAGCAGTTCTTC
TRBV6-5	.	TRBD2	TRBJ2-5	CASRGRREGSETQYF	TGTGCCAGCAGAGGCCGCAGGGAGGGATCGGAGACCCAGTACTTC
TRBV2	.	TRBD1	TRBJ2-1	CASSVGTGVREQFF	TGTGCCAGCAGTGTAGGGACAGGGGTGCGTGAGCAGTTCTTC
TRBV29-1	.	TRBD1	TRBJ1-1	CSVQTGRGTEAFF	TGCAGCGTCCAGACAGGGAGAGGTACTGAAGCTTTCTTT
TRBV5-1	.	.	TRBJ2-3	CASSVGRDLTDTQYF	TGCGCCAGCAGCGTGGGCAGGGACCTAACAGATACGCAGTATTTT
TRBV24-1	.	.	TRBJ2-3	CATSGRRDTQYF	TGTGCCACCAGTGGACGGAGGGATACGCAGTATTTT
TRBV28	few	TRBD1	TRBJ1-5	CASSQGQGNQPQHF	TGTGCCAGCAGCCAAGGACAGGGTAATCAGCCCCAGCATTTT